Included here is one T cell receptor (beta chain) sequence, with context. Its antigen is not identified. Recent vaccinations or acute infections were absent in the healthy HIV-negative adult donors. The data were obtained in a study of shared clonotypes between healthy human individuals. Whole-study findings and limits: In a handful of donors, around 5% of naive CD4 clonotypes appeared in common.

This CDR3 contains 16 residues. Trimming pared 2 bases from V and 2 bases from J, leaving 13 bases between. The germline CDR1 and CDR2 sequences are LNHDA and SQIVND (reference sequence). Method: immunoSEQ multiplex PCR; TCRdb's copy keeps in-frame clones and lacks some. Found here are some 660,000 clones, 73% of them singletons; the top ten hold 1.5% to 2%. The rearrangement links TRBV19 to TRBJ2-1; D gene ambiguous. Material: memory CD4+ T cells sorted from blood. Subset described: CD45RA-negative fraction. The source of this sequence is a woman in her 30s in good health. In nucleotides, the CDR3 is TGTGCCAGTAGTATACAGGAGACTTGGCCCTACAATGAGCAGTTCTTC. Amino acid sequence: CASSIQETWPYNEQFF.